The 10 T cell receptor beta chains presented below share a single source sample, sequenced in a study of vaccination and CD4 T cells after COVID-19. Sequenced with the Oncomine TCR Beta short-read assay was DNA taken from cultured CD4+ T cells. TCRdb reprocessed the PCR reads with MiXCR, giving one entry per CDR3 protein. The table records fewer than 20,000 distinct CDR3 sequences, approximately 53% of them present only once. Their antigens are not known. Specified treatment: approximately nine-day PBMC culture with coronavirus spike peptide pools or control peptides (ViraFEST assay). Sequencing input: CD4+ T cells from blood, cultured in vitro. These receptor sequences come from a human donor who had recovered from COVID-19.

This clonotype was found a few times. The genes are TRBV6-4 and TRBJ2-7; D not certain. With 6 bases removed from V and 3 bases from J, the gap between germline ends came to 15 bases. Germline assignment: CDR1 MRHNA and CDR2 SNTAGT. The CDR3 is 14 residues long. DNA for the CDR3: TGTGCCAGCAGCGGATCCCTAAGAAACTACGAGCAGTACTTC. Amino acids: CASSGSLRNYEQYF.

The chain links TRBV7-9 to TRBJ2-3; TRBD2 aligns across 8 bases. Germline V gives CDR1 SEHNR, CDR2 FQNEAQ (reference sequence). CDR3 size: 16 residues. V was clipped by 1 base and J by 0 bases; unmatched bases: 3. The CDR3 sequence: CASSLGTSGSTDTQYF. DNA for the CDR3: TGTGCCAGCAGCTTAGGAACTAGCGGTAGCACAGATACGCAGTATTTT.

This chain connects TRBV19 to TRBJ2-3; TRBD2 agrees at 14 bases. The CDR3 sequence is 16 residues long. Germline CDR1 reads LNHDA; CDR2 reads SQIVND (reference sequence). V shed 7 bases, J shed 4 bases, and the junction held 7 bases outside the gene matches. The CDR3 loop is CASMGRLAGGSDTQYF. The CDR3 nucleotides are TGTGCCAGTATGGGGAGACTAGCGGGAGGGTCAGATACGCAGTATTTT.

J is TRBJ1-2 and V is TRBV7-2; D remains unclear. Germline V gives CDR1 SGHTA, CDR2 FQGNSA. With 0 bases removed from V and 8 bases from J, the gap between germline ends came to 10 bases. This CDR3 is built from 13 residues. The CDR3 DNA sequence: TGTGCCAGCAGCTTAGCGGCCTCTGGGGGCTACACCTTC. This translates into CASSLAASGGYTF. The entire variable domain, with the rest obtained from reference TRBV7-2 and TRBJ1-2, is as follows: GAGVSQSPSNKVTEKGKDVELRCDPISGHTALYWYRQSLGQGLEFLIYFQGNSAPDKSGLPSDRFSAERTGGSVSTLTIQRTQQEDSAVYLCASSLAASGGYTFGSGTRLTVV.

The rearrangement links TRBV9 to TRBJ1-1, with D perhaps matching TRBD1 (5 bases). V lost 3 bases and J lost 3, with 12 bases in between. This CDR3 contains 14 residues. The germline CDR1 and CDR2 sequences are SGDLS and YYNGEE. The CDR3 is CASSGGLGDTEAFF. In nucleotides, the CDR3 is TGTGCCAGCAGCGGGGGGTTGGGGGACACTGAAGCTTTCTTT.

The chain joins TRBV5-4 to TRBJ2-3; D remains unclear. Trimming left V 3 bases short and J 3 bases short, with 11 bases between. The CDR3 is 14 residues long. Germline lookup yields CDR1 SGHNT and CDR2 YYREEE (reference sequence). In DNA, the CDR3 is TGTGCCAGCAGCTCCTTCTGGGCGACAGATACGCAGTATTTT. The encoded protein is CASSSFWATDTQYF.

This rearrangement joins TRBV4-3 to TRBJ2-5, with 9 bases lining up with TRBD1. CDR3 length: 14 amino acids. Germline-derived CDR1 and CDR2 are LGHNA and YSLEER. With V trimmed by 4 bases and J by 2 bases, 2 bases remained unmatched. CDR3 sequence (DNA): TGCGCCAGCAGCCCGGACAGGGGACAAGAGACCCAGTACTTC. This gives the protein CASSPDRGQETQYF.

This clonotype was observed a single time. This chain connects TRBV6-1 to TRBJ2-3; D possibly uses TRBD1 or TRBD2 (5 bases each). This CDR3 contains 14 residues. The germline V and J ends were trimmed by 6 bases and 4 bases, with 14 bases remaining between them. Germline assignment: CDR1 MNHNS and CDR2 SASEGT. CDR3 region: CASRGPTGADTQYF. CDR3 in DNA: TGTGCCAGCAGGGGGCCAACCGGGGCAGATACGCAGTATTTT.

The gene calls are TRBV19 and TRBJ1-5, with unresolved D. Looked up from germline, CDR1 is LNHDA and CDR2 is SQIVND (reference sequence). The CDR3 length is 15 residues. V was cut by 5 bases and J by 4 bases, with 15 bases left in between. CDR3 nucleotides: TGTGCCAGTAGTGCCCCCGGGGTTACTAATCAGCCCCAGCATTTT. As protein: CASSAPGVTNQPQHF.

This CDR3 reads CSALTGTGVVHGYTF. The CDR3 coding sequence is TGCAGTGCTCTAACTGGGACAGGGGTAGTACATGGCTACACCTTC. The chain joins TRBV20-1 to TRBJ1-2; the match to TRBD1 covers 10 bases. V was pared by 5 bases and J by 6 bases, with 12 bases of the junction left unmatched. The CDR3 loop spans 15 amino acids. Germline V gene lookup returns CDR1 DFQATT and CDR2 SNEGSKA (reference sequence).